This entry lists 26 T cell receptor beta chains sequenced from one sample in a study of beta chain features in type 1 diabetes. Investigators reverse transcribed all isolated RNA, so they sequenced expressed TCRB transcripts. Here immunoSEQ multiplex PCR was the method, and the copy in TCRdb shows in-frame clones only, minus some. The table has 430,000 or so clones, about an eighth seen once; the top ten hold 0.045% to 0.05%. The sequenced sample was naive CD4+ T cells from blood. The receptors derive from a woman aged 18-29 years in good health.

This clone was seen more than once but under ten times. This chain uses TRBV4-2 with TRBJ2-1; 10 nucleotides align to TRBD2. Germline V gives CDR1 LGHNA, CDR2 YNFKEQ. The V segment lost 1 base and the J segment 3 bases; nucleotides outside the gene matches: 6. The CDR3 is made up of 17 amino acids. CDR3 loop: CASSQVLSSGSYNEQFF. DNA for the CDR3: TGTGCCAGCAGCCAAGTCTTATCTAGCGGGAGCTACAATGAGCAGTTCTTC.

This clone was seen more than once but under ten times. This chain links TRBV6-6 with TRBJ2-1; unclear D gene. Trimming pared 6 bases from V and 3 bases from J, leaving 12 bases between. Germline lookup yields CDR1 MNHNY and CDR2 SVGAGI (reference sequence). The CDR3 spans 14 residues. The CDR3, as DNA: TGTGCCAGCAGCAAACCCACTAACTACAATGAGCAGTTCTTC. This translates into CASSKPTNYNEQFF.

V usage is TRBV7-9 and J usage is TRBJ2-1; 9 nucleotides line up with TRBD1. Trimming cost V 1 base and J 10 bases; bases outside gene matches: 8. The CDR3 spans 15 residues. Germline CDR1 reads SEHNR; CDR2 reads FQNEAQ (reference sequence). CDR3 DNA: TGTGCCAGCAGCTTAGTGGGACAGGGCCCTAGGGAGCAGTTCTTC. It yields the protein CASSLVGQGPREQFF.

In this sample, this clone turned up a few times. Other nucleotide sequences in the sample specify the same CDR3. V usage is TRBV5-1 and J usage is TRBJ2-5, with D hard to call. CDR3 size: 12 residues. CDR1 is SGHRS, CDR2 YFSETQ, per germline. Trimming took off 4 bases at V and 0 bases at J, with 4 bases between the two ends. CDR3 sequence reads: CASSRYQETQYF. The CDR3, as DNA: TGCGCCAGCAGCCGGTACCAAGAGACCCAGTACTTC.

This clone was recorded a few times. The chain is built from TRBV9 and TRBJ2-3; D unresolved. Germline lookup yields CDR1 SGDLS and CDR2 YYNGEE. The CDR3 has 15 residues. V was cut by 0 bases and J by 5 bases, with 13 bases left in between. The CDR3 bases are TGTGCCAGCAGCGTAGGGGTGGGAAGAAAAGATACGCAGTATTTT. It specifies CASSVGVGRKDTQYF.

In its sample, this clone was seen a few times. The chain employs TRBV5-4 and TRBJ2-1; 8 nucleotides line up with TRBD2. Germline V gene data show CDR1 as SGHNT and CDR2 as YYREEE (reference sequence). V lost 10 bases to trimming and J lost 4 bases; unmatched junction nucleotides: 13. The CDR3 contains 15 residues. For the CDR3, the DNA is TGTGCCCTCGGGGGCGGGAGGACGGGTTACAATGAGCAGTTCTTC. Protein: CALGGGRTGYNEQFF.

V and J are TRBV7-9 and TRBJ2-1; 7 nucleotides line up with TRBD1. The V gene end was trimmed by 3 bases and the J gene end by 6 bases; junction bases not matched to a gene: 8. Germline V gene data show CDR1 as SEHNR and CDR2 as FQNEAQ (reference sequence). CDR3 length: 15 residues. The CDR3 region is CASSLKGQLSNEQFF. The DNA of the CDR3 is TGTGCCAGCAGCTTGAAGGGACAGTTAAGCAATGAGCAGTTCTTC. The full variable domain, in which reference TRBV7-9 and TRBJ2-1 provide the parts outside the CDR3, is DTGVSQNPRHKITKRGQNVTFRCDPISEHNRLYWYRQTLGQGPEFLTYFQNEAQLEKSRLLSDRFSAERPKGSFSTLEIQRTEQGDSAMYLCASSLKGQLSNEQFFGPGTRLTVL.

Only a few counts were recorded for this clone. The CDR3 DNA reads as TGTGCCAGCAGTAAAGGGGGACAGGAAGAAAAACTGTTTTTT. Protein product: CASSKGGQEEKLFF. V and J are TRBV28 and TRBJ1-4, with 8 bases fitting TRBD1. Losses at the gene ends were 5 bases for V and 8 bases for J; bases not matched to a gene: 7. The CDR3 loop spans 14 amino acids. Germline lookup yields CDR1 MDHEN and CDR2 SYDVKM.

This clone was counted a few times. The chain has TRBV19 and TRBJ1-6; tentative D call: TRBD1 (5 bases). This CDR3 is 14 amino acids long. Germline assignment: CDR1 LNHDA and CDR2 SQIVND (reference sequence). Trimming left V 7 bases short and J 4 bases short, with 11 bases between. CDR3 loop: CASTKGLYNSPLHF. CDR3 bases: TGTGCCAGTACGAAGGGACTGTATAATTCACCCCTCCACTTT.

The chain carries TRBV9 and TRBJ2-1; 9 bases agree with TRBD2. V shed 4 bases, J shed 0 bases, and the junction held 8 bases outside the gene matches. The CDR3 covers 17 residues. The germline V gene has CDR1 SGDLS and CDR2 YYNGEE. CDR3 amino acids: CASSKDSGRGSYNEQFF. CDR3 DNA: TGTGCCAGCAGCAAAGATAGCGGGAGAGGCTCCTACAATGAGCAGTTCTTC.

This clone was seen a handful of times. This sequence joins TRBV10-3 and TRBJ1-1; 8 bases match TRBD1. The germline V gene has CDR1 ENHRY and CDR2 SYGVKD. Losses at the gene ends were 10 bases for V and 3 bases for J; bases not matched to a gene: 4. This CDR3 spans 12 amino acids. CDR3 bases: TGTGCCACGAGGGGACAGGACACTGAAGCTTTCTTT. It translates to CATRGQDTEAFF.

The V gene is TRBV7-9, the J gene TRBJ2-3; 7 bases are shared with TRBD1. Germline CDR1 reads SEHNR; CDR2 reads FQNEAQ (reference sequence). The CDR3 extends over 15 amino acids. Trimming at V came to 5 bases and at J to 5 bases, leaving 10 bases not matched to a gene. This CDR3 reads CASSPRTGREDTQYF. CDR3 nucleotide sequence: TGTGCCAGCAGCCCCCGGACAGGAAGAGAAGATACGCAGTATTTT.

This chain uses TRBV4-3 with TRBJ1-2, with TRBD1 identical over 7 bases. The CDR3 sequence is 15 residues long. The V and J ends lost 1 base and 6 bases, in that order; junction bases with no gene match: 8. Germline V gives CDR1 LGHNA, CDR2 YSLEER. The CDR3 protein is CASSQGQGRSDGYTF. CDR3 in DNA: TGCGCCAGCAGCCAAGGACAGGGACGTTCAGATGGCTACACCTTC.

The gene calls are TRBV14 and TRBJ2-3; D possibly corresponds to TRBD1 (5 bases). CDR1 is SGHDN and CDR2 is FVKESK in the germline V gene. This CDR3 is 14 amino acids long. Trimming left V 2 bases short and J 2 bases short, with 8 bases between. The CDR3 sequence: CASSQKGPTDTQYF. Written as DNA, the CDR3 is TGTGCCAGCAGCCAAAAGGGGCCCACAGATACGCAGTATTTT. Variable domain in full (rest from reference TRBV14 and TRBJ2-3): EAGVTQFPSHSVIEKGQTVTLRCDPISGHDNLYWYRRVMGKEIKFLLHFVKESKQDESGMPNNRFLAERTGGTYSTLKVQPAELEDSGVYFCASSQKGPTDTQYFGPGTRLTVL.

This sequence joins TRBV19 and TRBJ1-5; D unclear. From germline, CDR1 is LNHDA and CDR2 SQIVND (reference sequence). V lost 3 bases to trimming and J lost 12 bases, with 18 bases between them. The CDR3 totals 14 residues. CDR3 DNA: TGTGCCAGTAGTATCTGGGGTTCGCGAGAGGGCCAGCATTTT. Amino acids: CASSIWGSREGQHF.

The gene calls are TRBV15 and TRBJ2-7; TRBD1 is a possible D gene (5 bases). Per the germline V gene, CDR1 is LNHNV and CDR2 is YYDKDF (reference sequence). The CDR3 loop spans 12 amino acids. Trimming removed 5 bases from V and 3 bases from J, with 8 bases in between. In DNA form, the CDR3 reads TGTGCCACCAGCCCAGGGATCTACGAGCAGTACTTC. Translated, it gives CATSPGIYEQYF.

This clone was seen at least ten times. The rearrangement uses TRBV23-1 and TRBJ2-7; possible D gene TRBD1, 5 bases. TRBV23-1 is labeled an ORF, and its function is uncertain. CDR3 length equals 12 residues. The V gene lost 4 bases and the J gene lost 6 bases, with 10 bases spanning the gap. The CDR3 sequence is CASSRITGEQYF. The CDR3 region has the DNA TGCGCCAGCAGTCGCATAACAGGCGAGCAGTACTTC.

The chain combines TRBV5-1 with TRBJ1-3; the D is unclear. CDR1 is SGHRS and CDR2 is YFSETQ in the germline V gene. V was clipped by 5 bases and J by 0 bases, with 9 bases between them. This CDR3 has 14 residues. Here the CDR3 DNA reads TGCGCCAGCAGTGAACAGAACTCTGGAAACACCATATATTTT. It is translated as CASSEQNSGNTIYF.

This clone was seen more than once but under ten times. V is TRBV29-1 and J is TRBJ1-2; D not resolved. CDR3 length equals 13 residues. V was cut by 7 bases and J by 4 bases, with 16 bases left in between. Germline lookup yields CDR1 SQVTM and CDR2 ANQGSEA. The CDR3: CSARGPEIYGYTF. The CDR3 DNA reads TGCAGCGCACGCGGGCCTGAGATCTATGGCTACACCTTC.

This clone was detected only a few times. The chain employs TRBV5-1 and TRBJ2-5; 7 positions match TRBD1. Trimming cost V 4 bases and J 2 bases; bases outside gene matches: 14. This CDR3 is 17 amino acids long. CDR1 and CDR2 (germline): SGHRS, YFSETQ. The CDR3 spells CASSTYPTGNLQETQYF. In nucleotides, the CDR3 is TGCGCCAGCAGCACCTACCCGACAGGGAATTTACAAGAGACCCAGTACTTC.

This clone has just a few counts. This sequence joins TRBV7-8 and TRBJ2-5, with a tentative D call TRBD1 (6 bases). Trimming removed 5 bases at V and 4 bases at J, with 20 bases between. CDR1 and CDR2 from the germline V gene are SGHVS and FQNEAQ. The CDR3 consists of 16 residues. CDR3 nucleotide sequence: TGTGCCAGCAGCCTAATTCACAGGGTCCGTATAGAGACCCAGTACTTC. The encoded protein is CASSLIHRVRIETQYF.

This clone was seen a few times. The chain recombines TRBV28 with TRBJ2-7; D may be TRBD2 (6 bases). Germline CDR1 and CDR2: MDHEN and SYDVKM. Trimming pared 1 base from V and 6 bases from J, leaving 7 bases between. This CDR3 region has 12 residues. The CDR3 nucleotides are TGTGCCAGCAGTTTATTGGGGGGCGAGCAGTACGTC. As protein: CASSLLGGEQYV.

This chain uses TRBV7-8 with TRBJ2-4; 8 nucleotides agree with TRBD2. V lost 5 bases to trimming and J lost 6 bases; unmatched junction nucleotides: 9. CDR3 length: 15 residues. Per germline, CDR1 SGHVS and CDR2 FQNEAQ. This chain's CDR3 is CASSLLAGMRNIQYF. CDR3 bases: TGTGCCAGCAGCCTCCTAGCGGGTATGAGAAACATTCAGTACTTC.

This clone has just a few counts. This rearrangement joins TRBV7-9 to TRBJ2-5; 11 bases are shared with TRBD1. Losses at the gene ends were 6 bases for V and 5 bases for J; bases not matched to a gene: 5. The CDR3 is 14 amino acids. Germline-derived CDR1 and CDR2 are SEHNR and FQNEAQ (reference sequence). The CDR3 DNA sequence: TGTGCCAGCAGGAGGACAGGGGGCTTGGAGACCCAGTACTTC. It translates to CASRRTGGLETQYF.

The chain combines TRBV10-3 with TRBJ1-2; 8 nucleotides match TRBD1. The germline CDR1 and CDR2 sequences are ENHRY and SYGVKD. After removal of 10 bases from V and 3 bases from J, the junction contained 7 bases not matched to a gene. The CDR3 is made up of 13 amino acids. CDR3 residues: CATQQGEDYGYTF. The CDR3 region has the DNA TGTGCCACCCAACAGGGGGAGGACTATGGCTACACCTTC.

This clone was observed a few times. The sample contains more than one DNA sequence encoding this CDR3. V usage is TRBV6-5 and J usage is TRBJ2-3; 7 bases match TRBD1. The length of the CDR3 is 14 residues. Germline values: CDR1 MNHEY, CDR2 SVGAGI. J lost 1 base, V lost 3 bases, and 1 base had no gene match. The CDR3 sequence: CASSYGQGTDTQYF. The CDR3 DNA is TGTGCCAGCAGTTATGGACAGGGCACAGATACGCAGTATTTT.